Reported below is one T cell receptor beta chain. Assay used: immunoSEQ multiplex PCR; TCRdb lists only in-frame clones, some missing. This table has hundreds of thousands of clones, over 75% appearing once. This entry is derived from a study of blood T cell repertoires in COVID-19. As for the study in general: Donors in the United States, Italy and Spain gave samples during acute or convalescent COVID-19.

V was pared by 2 bases and J by 2 bases, with 10 bases between. The CDR3 is made up of 14 amino acids. Germline V gene sequence: CDR1 MNHNS, CDR2 SASEGT. The material sequenced was peripheral blood. This clonotype originated in a man aged 45-60 years with COVID-19, enrolled during active disease. The genes are TRBV6-1 and TRBJ2-7, with TRBD1 as a possible D gene (6 bases). The CDR3: CASSEQGIPYEQYF. In nucleotides, the CDR3 is TGTGCCAGCAGTGAACAGGGGATCCCCTACGAGCAGTACTTC.